The 8 T cell receptor beta chains below were found in one sample sequenced in a study of tumor-infiltrating T cells and Merkel cell polyomavirus. Study details: The study examined CD8+ T cells specific for the Merkel cell polyomavirus KLL epitope.

Immunohistochemistry showed robust Merkel cell polyomavirus Large T antigen staining in every patient's tumor. Here immunoSEQ multiplex PCR was the method, and the copy in TCRdb shows in-frame clones only, minus some. Among 20,000 to 30,000 clones listed, 87% were seen once. Sequenced input: lymph node tissue. The receptors here all came from a man aged 50 to 59 with Merkel cell carcinoma.

The V and J genes are TRBV27 and TRBJ2-1; TRBD2 matches 16 bases. The junction had 16 bases not matched to a gene; V was cut back by 5 bases and J by 6 bases. This CDR3 spans 20 amino acids. The germline CDR1 and CDR2 sequences are MNHEY and SMNVEV (reference sequence). The CDR3 region is CASSVPGLAGGPIRFNEQFF. The CDR3 nucleotides read TGTGCCAGCAGTGTACCGGGACTAGCGGGAGGGCCGATCCGTTTCAATGAGCAGTTCTTC.

This clone is a singleton in its sample. The chain couples TRBV5-1 to TRBJ2-1; 9 bases align to TRBD2. J was trimmed by 7 bases and V by 0 bases; bases with no gene match: 8. This CDR3 is built from 16 residues. Germline lookup yields CDR1 SGHRS and CDR2 YFSETQ. The CDR3 is CASSLGPAGGKNEQFF. In DNA form, the CDR3 reads TGCGCCAGCAGCTTGGGCCCAGCGGGAGGTAAGAATGAGCAGTTCTTC. The full variable domain, rest sourced from reference TRBV5-1 and TRBJ2-1, is KAGVTQTPRYLIKTRGQQVTLSCSPISGHRSVSWYQQTPGQGLQFLFEYFSETQRNKGNFPGRFSGRQFSNSRSEMNVSTLELGDSALYLCASSLGPAGGKNEQFFGPGTRLTVL.

The chain joins TRBV4-3 to TRBJ2-5; 10 nucleotides align to TRBD2. Germline lookup yields CDR1 LGHNA and CDR2 YSLEER. The CDR3 is 15 residues long. Germline trimming cut 6 bases from V and 1 base from J; bases unmatched to any gene: 5. The CDR3 nucleotides read TGCGCCAGCAGTTTCGGACTAGCGGTCCAAGAGACCCAGTACTTC. Residues: CASSFGLAVQETQYF.

This chain links TRBV18 with TRBJ1-1; TRBD1 is a possible D gene (6 bases). Trimming cost V 5 bases and J 8 bases, with 15 bases left between them. The V gene's germline CDR1 is KGHSH and CDR2 LQKENI. This CDR3 comprises 13 residues. In nucleotides, the CDR3 is TGTGCCAGCTCAAAGGGCAGGGGTCCCGAAGCTTTCTTT. It encodes CASSKGRGPEAFF.

The V gene is TRBV19, the J gene TRBJ1-2; TRBD1 matches 7 bases. Trimming cost V 7 bases and J 4 bases; bases outside gene matches: 9. Germline assignment: CDR1 LNHDA and CDR2 SQIVND (reference sequence). This CDR3 contains 14 residues. The CDR3 nucleotides read TGTGCCAGTACCGGGACAGAAAAGAGCTATGGCTACACCTTC. Its translation is CASTGTEKSYGYTF.

The chain employs TRBV7-6 and TRBJ1-1; D is perhaps TRBD1 (5 bases). The CDR3 spans 17 residues. Germline CDR1 SGHVS, CDR2 FNYEAQ. Between the trimmed V and J ends, which lost 1 base and 3 bases, there was a span of 18 bases. In DNA form, the CDR3 reads TGTGCCAGCAGCTTAGGTCAGGGAATGAGGTTGGACACTGAAGCTTTCTTT. Translation: CASSLGQGMRLDTEAFF.

The chain links TRBV7-3 to TRBJ2-3; 13 positions agree with TRBD2. From germline, CDR1 is SGHTA and CDR2 FQGTGA. Trimming took 5 bases from V and 1 from J; bases not matched to a gene: 3. The CDR3 has 16 amino acids. The CDR3 sequence: CASSRGTSGGTDTQYF. The DNA of the CDR3 is TGTGCCAGCAGCCGAGGGACTAGCGGGGGCACAGATACGCAGTATTTT. The full variable domain, its missing parts supplied by reference TRBV7-3 and TRBJ2-3, is GAGVSQTPSNKVTEKGKYVELRCDPISGHTALYWYRQSLGQGPEFLIYFQGTGAADDSGLPNDRFFAVRPEGSVSTLKIQRTERGDSAVYLCASSRGTSGGTDTQYFGPGTRLTVL.

The chain carries TRBV1 and TRBJ2-3; TRBD2 is taken as the D call from the table, unchecked against the DNA. TRBV1 is recorded as a pseudogene. This CDR3 is built from 17 residues. The CDR3 loop reads CTSSQKAGLAGKDTQYF. Here the CDR3 DNA reads TGCACCAGCAGCCAAAAGGCGGGACTAGCGGGGAAAGATACGCAGTATTTT.